Below, 9 T cell receptor beta chains from the same sample are listed, as sequenced in a study of Ad26.COV2.S vaccination and SARS-CoV-2 variants. Treatment meaning: roughly 18 received Ad26.COV2.S at low or high dose, single or two shots; about 5 received placebo; per-sample allocation not given. After the first vaccine or placebo injection, samples were drawn on day 63. Libraries were prepared by immunoSEQ multiplex PCR; TCRdb keeps only in-frame clonotypes and omits some of them. The data contain 400,000 to 450,000 clones, approximately 92% of them seen just once; the ten biggest clones take up more than 1.5%. The sample was peripheral blood, taken in a trial of Ad26.COV2.S vaccine versus placebo. Receptors were obtained from a person aged 18-65 years who received the Ad26.COV2.S COVID-19 vaccine or a placebo.

The rearrangement joins TRBV29-1 to TRBJ1-3, with 10 bases that match TRBD1. CDR1 and CDR2 (germline): SQVTM, ANQGSEA. Trimming removed 6 bases from V and 8 bases from J; junction bases left unmatched: 7. The CDR3 sequence is 13 residues long. The CDR3 region has the DNA TGCAGCGTCCGGGACAGGGGTTTAGACACCATATATTTT. This encodes CSVRDRGLDTIYF.

The V and J genes are TRBV2 and TRBJ2-5; 7 bases line up with TRBD1. V was pared by 2 bases and J by 2 bases, with 2 bases of the junction left unmatched. The germline V gene has CDR1 SNHLY and CDR2 FYNNEI. The CDR3 runs 14 residues. The CDR3 protein is CASSERGQQETQYF. In DNA form, the CDR3 reads TGTGCCAGCAGTGAACGGGGACAGCAAGAGACCCAGTACTTC.

This chain connects TRBV11-2 to TRBJ2-7; D perhaps matches TRBD1 (6 bases). Trimming removed 5 bases from V and 4 bases from J, with 12 bases in between. CDR1 SGHAT and CDR2 FQNNGV come from the germline V gene. The CDR3 loop spans 13 amino acids. Written as DNA, the CDR3 is TGTGCCAGCAGCCAAGGGACACTTTACGAGCAGTACTTC. It specifies CASSQGTLYEQYF.

CDR3 DNA: TGTGCCAGTGGCCAGACCTGGGGGGGGATAGATACGCAGTATTTT. As protein: CASGQTWGGIDTQYF. This chain connects TRBV9 to TRBJ2-3; 7 bases fit TRBD2. V lost 8 bases to trimming and J lost 5 bases; unmatched junction nucleotides: 14. The CDR3 is 15 residues long. Germline V gene data show CDR1 as SGDLS and CDR2 as YYNGEE.

The V call is TRBV5-1, the J call TRBJ2-4, with D uncertain. V lost 0 bases and J lost 0, with 7 bases in between. There are 15 residues in the CDR3. Germline loops: CDR1 SGHRS, CDR2 YFSETQ. The CDR3 spells CASSLVGVAKNIQYF. CDR3 nucleotide sequence: TGCGCCAGCAGCTTGGTTGGGGTAGCCAAAAACATTCAGTACTTC.

The V and J genes are TRBV19 and TRBJ1-2, with D possibly being TRBD1 (6 bases). The V end lost 6 bases, the J end lost 3 bases, and 20 bases lay between the germline ends. The germline gives CDR1 LNHDA, CDR2 SQIVND (reference sequence). This CDR3 has 16 residues. The CDR3 loop is CASSPSPGAYDYGYTF. The CDR3 DNA reads TGTGCCAGTAGCCCTTCTCCAGGGGCCTATGACTATGGCTACACCTTC.

V and J are TRBV28 and TRBJ1-1, with a possible D match to TRBD1 (6 bases). The CDR3 totals 13 residues. Germline loops: CDR1 MDHEN, CDR2 SYDVKM. The germline V and J ends were trimmed by 9 bases and 11 bases, with 22 bases remaining between them. The CDR3 DNA follows: TGTGCCAGTCGACAGGCTACTGCTCAACGGGCTTTCTTT. Protein sequence: CASRQATAQRAFF.

The chain links TRBV11-3 to TRBJ2-2; D uncertain. This CDR3 contains 12 residues. Germline CDR1 reads SGHNT; CDR2 reads YENEEA. V was shortened by 3 bases and J by 5 bases, with 4 bases between the two germline ends. The CDR3 sequence: CASSFGTGELFF. Written as DNA, the CDR3 is TGTGCCAGCAGCTTCGGTACCGGGGAGCTGTTTTTT.

V gene TRBV6-5 combines with J gene TRBJ2-7; no clear D gene. Per the germline V gene, CDR1 is MNHEY and CDR2 is SVGAGI. The CDR3 has 11 amino acids. The ends were cut back, 2 bases at V and 5 bases at J, with 4 bases in the middle. The CDR3 bases are TGTGCCAGCAGTTACGGCCACGAGCAGTACTTC. Translating it yields CASSYGHEQYF.